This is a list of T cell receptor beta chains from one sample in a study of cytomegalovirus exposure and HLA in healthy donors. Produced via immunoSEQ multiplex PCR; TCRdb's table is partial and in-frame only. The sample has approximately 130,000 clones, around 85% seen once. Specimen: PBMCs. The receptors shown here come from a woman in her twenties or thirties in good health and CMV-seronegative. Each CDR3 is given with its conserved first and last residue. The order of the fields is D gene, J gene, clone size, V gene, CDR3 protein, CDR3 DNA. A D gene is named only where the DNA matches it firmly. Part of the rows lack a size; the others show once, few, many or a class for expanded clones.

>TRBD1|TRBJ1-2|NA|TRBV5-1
CASSPGQGLYGYTF
TGCGCCAGCAGCCCGGGACAGGGCCTTTATGGCTACACCTTC
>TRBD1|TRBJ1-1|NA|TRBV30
CAWNLGQVNTEAFF
TGTGCCTGGAACCTTGGACAGGTGAACACTGAAGCTTTCTTT
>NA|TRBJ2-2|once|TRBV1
CTSSQDITGGPGELFF
TGCACCAGCAGCCAAGATATAACAGGGGGTCCCGGGGAGCTGTTTTTT
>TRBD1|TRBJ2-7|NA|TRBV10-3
CAISERTGDPYEQYF
TGTGCCATCAGTGAGCGAACAGGGGACCCCTACGAGCAGTACTTC
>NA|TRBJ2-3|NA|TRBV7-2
CASSLVALSGVTAGDTQYF
TGTGCCAGCAGCTTAGTGGCGCTTTCCGGGGTTACTGCGGGAGATACGCAGTATTTT
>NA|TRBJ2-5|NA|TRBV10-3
CAIRMQGSQETQYF
TGTGCCATCAGGATGCAGGGGTCTCAAGAGACCCAGTACTTC
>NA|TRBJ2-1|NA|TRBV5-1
CASSSVTSTGDEQFF
TGCGCCAGCAGCTCGGTTACTAGCACAGGCGATGAGCAGTTCTTC
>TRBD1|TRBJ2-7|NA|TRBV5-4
CASSPNPGQGAGYEQYF
TGTGCCAGCAGCCCTAACCCCGGACAGGGGGCCGGATACGAGCAGTACTTC
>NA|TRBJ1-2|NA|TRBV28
CASSLWGAGDGYTF
TGTGCCAGCAGTTTATGGGGGGCAGGCGATGGCTACACCTTC
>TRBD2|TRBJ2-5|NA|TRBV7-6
CASSKTSGVETQYF
TGTGCCAGCAGCAAAACTAGCGGGGTGGAGACCCAGTACTTC
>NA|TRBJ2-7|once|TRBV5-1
CASSLAVGVEQYF
TGCGCCAGCAGCTTGGCCGTCGGGGTCGAGCAGTACTTC
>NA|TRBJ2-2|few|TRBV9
CASSVTASLNTGELFF
TGTGCCAGCAGCGTTACGGCTAGCCTGAACACCGGGGAGCTGTTTTTT
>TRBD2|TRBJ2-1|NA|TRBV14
CASSQWELAGGVNEQFF
TGTGCCAGCAGCCAGTGGGAGCTAGCGGGGGGCGTCAATGAGCAGTTCTTC